This T cell receptor (beta chain) is from a study of shared clonotypes between healthy human individuals. Each sorted subset replicate got 200 ng genomic DNA, around 29,000 genomes. Profiling relied on immunoSEQ multiplex PCR, and the TCRdb table lists in-frame clones only, not all of them. The sample gives more than 2,000,000 clones, 93% of which show up once; 0.39% is in the top ten. CDR3 length: 14 amino acids. V shed 5 bases and J shed 5 bases, with 14 bases lying between them. From germline, CDR1 is SGHRS and CDR2 YFSETQ. The source of this sequence is a man aged 18 to 35 in good health. Some clones in this sample may be carry-over from other donors' samples. What was sequenced was naive CD4+ T cells from PBMCs. Specified subset: CD45RA+ positively selected. The genes are TRBV5-1 and TRBJ2-1; tentative D call: TRBD1 (5 bases). DNA of the CDR3: TGCGCCAGCAGGCCGAACAGGAATCACAATGAGCAGTTCTTC. This codes for CASRPNRNHNEQFF.